These T cell receptor beta chains were read from a single sample in a study of T cell changes during pregnancy in multiple sclerosis. TCRdb's table, derived via immunoSEQ multiplex PCR, lists solely in-frame clones and lacks some. The data contain over 30,000 clones, around 93% of them seen just once; the ten biggest clones take up about 0.38%. Sequencing used CD4+ T cells from peripheral blood mononuclear cells, obtained after pregnancy. These receptor sequences come from a female donor with multiple sclerosis, enrolled in a pregnancy study. The conserved cysteine and the conserved F or W are not part of the CDR3 here. A D gene is named only where the DNA matches it firmly.

d_gene,v_gene,CDR3aa
TRBD2,TRBV29-1,SGTTSGGTETQY
NA,TRBV6-1,ASSETYLRDMASYMRAKNIQY
TRBD2,TRBV19,ASSMGLVGTDTQY
TRBD1,TRBV5-4,ASSPRQGISYEQY
NA,TRBV19,ASSIDRQETQY
NA,TRBV27,ASRLRGGNYGYT
NA,TRBV5-5,ASSFGRVNTEAF
TRBD1,TRBV6-1,ASSERTGGFYGYT
TRBD1,TRBV10-1,ASSERTGQETQY
NA,TRBV30,AWSQTDLGYGYT
TRBD1,TRBV5-4,ASSLGTGTLGETQY
NA,TRBV15,ATSRDGVTGTEAF
NA,TRBV6-5,ASTLGRGSSYEQY
NA,TRBV6-1,ASRSGQNNYGYT
NA,TRBV21-1,ASSKGGQGGTDTQY
NA,TRBV5-4,ASSLVGGSAGGYT
NA,TRBV7-2,ASSLVSKGAETQY
TRBD1,TRBV5-4,ASSLEQGWTEAF